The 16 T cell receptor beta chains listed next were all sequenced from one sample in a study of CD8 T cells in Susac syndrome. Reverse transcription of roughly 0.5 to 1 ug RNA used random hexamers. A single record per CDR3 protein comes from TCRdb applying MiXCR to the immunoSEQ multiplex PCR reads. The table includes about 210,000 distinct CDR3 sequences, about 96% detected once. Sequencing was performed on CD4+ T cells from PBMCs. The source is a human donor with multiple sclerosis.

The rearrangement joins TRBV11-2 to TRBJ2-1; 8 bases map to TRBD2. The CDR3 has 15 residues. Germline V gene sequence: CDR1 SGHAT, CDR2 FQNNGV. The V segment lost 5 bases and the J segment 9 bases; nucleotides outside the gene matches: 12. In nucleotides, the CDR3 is TGTGCCAGCAGCCGATCCCCCGGGAGGGCTGTTGAGCAGTTCTTC. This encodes CASSRSPGRAVEQFF.

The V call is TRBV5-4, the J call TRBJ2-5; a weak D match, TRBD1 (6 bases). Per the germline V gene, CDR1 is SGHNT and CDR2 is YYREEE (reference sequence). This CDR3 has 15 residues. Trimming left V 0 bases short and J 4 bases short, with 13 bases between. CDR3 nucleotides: TGTGCCAGCAGCTTGGCTACAGGGACCGGAGAGACCCAGTACTTC. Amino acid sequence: CASSLATGTGETQYF.

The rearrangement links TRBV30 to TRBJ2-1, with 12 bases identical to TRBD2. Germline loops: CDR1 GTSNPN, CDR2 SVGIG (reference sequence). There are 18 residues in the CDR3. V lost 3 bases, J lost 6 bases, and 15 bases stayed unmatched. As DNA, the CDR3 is TGTGCCTGGAGGGCCAGGACTAGCGGGACCCAAAGCGTCAATGAGCAGTTCTTC. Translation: CAWRARTSGTQSVNEQFF.

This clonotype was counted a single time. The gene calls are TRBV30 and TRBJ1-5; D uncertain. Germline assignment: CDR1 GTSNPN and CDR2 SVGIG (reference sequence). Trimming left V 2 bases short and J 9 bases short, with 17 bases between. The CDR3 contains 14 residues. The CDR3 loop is CAWSPAGADRPQHF. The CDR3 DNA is TGTGCCTGGAGTCCGGCCGGAGCCGATCGGCCCCAGCATTTT.

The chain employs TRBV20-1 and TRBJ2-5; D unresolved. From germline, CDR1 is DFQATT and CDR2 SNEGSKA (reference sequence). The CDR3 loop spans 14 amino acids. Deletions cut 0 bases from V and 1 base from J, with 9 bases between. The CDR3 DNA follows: TGCAGTGCTAGAGATGGGCGGTTCCAAGAGACCCAGTACTTC. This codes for CSARDGRFQETQYF.

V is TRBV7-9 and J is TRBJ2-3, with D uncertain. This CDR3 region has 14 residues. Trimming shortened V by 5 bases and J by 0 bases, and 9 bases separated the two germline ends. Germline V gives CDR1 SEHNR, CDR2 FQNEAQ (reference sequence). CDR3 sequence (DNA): TGTGCCAGCAGCATAGAGAAAAGCACAGATACGCAGTATTTT. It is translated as CASSIEKSTDTQYF.

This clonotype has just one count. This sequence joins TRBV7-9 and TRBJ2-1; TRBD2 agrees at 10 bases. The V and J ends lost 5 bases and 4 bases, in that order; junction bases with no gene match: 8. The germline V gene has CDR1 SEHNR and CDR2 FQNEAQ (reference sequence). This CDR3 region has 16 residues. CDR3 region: CASSPYSGGSYNEQFF. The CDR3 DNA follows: TGTGCCAGCAGCCCGTATAGCGGGGGGTCTTACAATGAGCAGTTCTTC.

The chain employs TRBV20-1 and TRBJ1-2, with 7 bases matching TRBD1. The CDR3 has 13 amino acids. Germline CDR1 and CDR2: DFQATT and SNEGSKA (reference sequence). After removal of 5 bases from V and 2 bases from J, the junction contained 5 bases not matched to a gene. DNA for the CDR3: TGCAGTGCTGGACCGACAGGGAACTATGGCTACACCTTC. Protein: CSAGPTGNYGYTF.

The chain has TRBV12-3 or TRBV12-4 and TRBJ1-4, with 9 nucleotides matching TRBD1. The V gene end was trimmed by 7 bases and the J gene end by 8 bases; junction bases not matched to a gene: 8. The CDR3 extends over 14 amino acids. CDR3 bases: TGTGCCAGCAACCACAGGGGGCCGGGGGAAAAACTGTTTTTT. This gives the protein CASNHRGPGEKLFF.

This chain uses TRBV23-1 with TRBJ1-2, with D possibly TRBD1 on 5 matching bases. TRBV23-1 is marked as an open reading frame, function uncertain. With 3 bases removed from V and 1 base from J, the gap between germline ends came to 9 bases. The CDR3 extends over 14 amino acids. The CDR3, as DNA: TGCGCCAGCAGTCACTCGACAGTTAACTATGGCTACACCTTC. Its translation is CASSHSTVNYGYTF.

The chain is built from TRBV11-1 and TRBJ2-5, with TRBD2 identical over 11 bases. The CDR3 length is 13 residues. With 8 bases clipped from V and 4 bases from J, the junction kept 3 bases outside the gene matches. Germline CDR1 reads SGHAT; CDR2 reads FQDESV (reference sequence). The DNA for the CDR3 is TGTGCCAGCGGAGGACTAGCGGGAGAGACCCAGTACTTC. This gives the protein CASGGLAGETQYF.

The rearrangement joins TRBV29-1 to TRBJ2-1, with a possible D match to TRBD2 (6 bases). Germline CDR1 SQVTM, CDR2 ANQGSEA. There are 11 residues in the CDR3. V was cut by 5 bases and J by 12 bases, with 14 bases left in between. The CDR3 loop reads CSVRQTRGQFF. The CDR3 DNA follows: TGCAGCGTTCGACAGACGCGGGGGCAGTTCTTC.

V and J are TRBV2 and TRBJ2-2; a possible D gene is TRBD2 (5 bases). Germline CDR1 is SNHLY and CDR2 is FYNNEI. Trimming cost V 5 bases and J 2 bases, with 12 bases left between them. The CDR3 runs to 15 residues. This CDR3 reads CASSLSALNTGELFF. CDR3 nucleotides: TGTGCCAGCAGTCTTAGCGCATTAAACACCGGGGAGCTGTTTTTT.

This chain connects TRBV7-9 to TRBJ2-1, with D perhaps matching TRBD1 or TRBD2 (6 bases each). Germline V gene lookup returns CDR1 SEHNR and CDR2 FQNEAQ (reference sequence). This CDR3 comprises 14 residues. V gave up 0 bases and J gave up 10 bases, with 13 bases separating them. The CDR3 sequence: CASSLALGGGEQFF. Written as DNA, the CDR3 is TGTGCCAGCAGCTTAGCGCTCGGGGGCGGGGAGCAGTTCTTC.

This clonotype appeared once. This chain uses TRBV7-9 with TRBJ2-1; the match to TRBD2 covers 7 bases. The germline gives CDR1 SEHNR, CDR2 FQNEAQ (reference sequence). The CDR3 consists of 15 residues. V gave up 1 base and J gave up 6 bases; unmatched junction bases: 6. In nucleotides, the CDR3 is TGTGCCAGCAGCTTAGTGCGGGGAGGGGCCAATGAGCAGTTCTTC. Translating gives CASSLVRGGANEQFF.

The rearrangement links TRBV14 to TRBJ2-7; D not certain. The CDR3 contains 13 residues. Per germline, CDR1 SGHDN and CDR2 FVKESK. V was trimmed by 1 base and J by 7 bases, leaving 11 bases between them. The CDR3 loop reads CASSQGTIREQYF. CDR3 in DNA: TGTGCCAGCAGCCAAGGGACGATAAGAGAGCAGTACTTC.